This TCR beta chain was observed in a study of graft-versus-host responses after intestinal transplantation. Study background: Those transplanted obtained multivisceral, liver-intestinal, or isolated intestinal grafts. All recipients got anti-thymocyte globulin induction, then tacrolimus and steroids for about 3 years.

A word on this clone: Its antigen is unknown.

The V end lost 6 bases, the J end lost 8 bases, and 19 bases lay between the germline ends. Germline V CDR1 and CDR2: MNHNY, SVGAGI (reference sequence). CDR3 length equals 14 residues. Using immunoSEQ multiplex PCR, the repertoire was profiled, and TCRdb retains in-frame clones only, with some absent. The table has about 120,000 clones, 85% to 95% seen once. The chain recombines TRBV6-6 with TRBJ1-2; perhaps TRBD1 as D (6 bases). Source: unstimulated CD8+ T cells sorted from spleen or lymph node cells, taken before transplant. This clonotype was sampled from a human donor who was the organ donor for an intestinal transplant. In nucleotides, the CDR3 is TGTGCCAGCAGAACCCCACAGGGTTCGGAAGGCTACACCTTC. This codes for CASRTPQGSEGYTF.